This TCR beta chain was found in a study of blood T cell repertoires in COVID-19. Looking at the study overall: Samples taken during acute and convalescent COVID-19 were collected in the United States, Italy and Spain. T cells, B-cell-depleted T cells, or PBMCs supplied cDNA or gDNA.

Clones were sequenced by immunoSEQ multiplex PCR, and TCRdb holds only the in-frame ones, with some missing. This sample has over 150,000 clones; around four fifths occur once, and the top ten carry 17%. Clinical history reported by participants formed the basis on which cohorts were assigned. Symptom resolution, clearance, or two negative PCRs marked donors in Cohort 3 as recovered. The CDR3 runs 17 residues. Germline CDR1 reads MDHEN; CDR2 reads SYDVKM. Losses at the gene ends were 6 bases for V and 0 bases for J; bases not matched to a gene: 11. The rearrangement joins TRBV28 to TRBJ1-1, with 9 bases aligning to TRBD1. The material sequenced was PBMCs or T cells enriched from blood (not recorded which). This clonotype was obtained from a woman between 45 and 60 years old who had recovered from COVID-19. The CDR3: CASSPSGTGLMNTEAFF. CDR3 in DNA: TGTGCCAGCAGCCCCTCGGGGACAGGGCTTATGAACACTGAAGCTTTCTTT.